The 5 T cell receptor beta chains listed next were all sequenced from one sample in a study of CD8+ T cells in alopecia areata. In each case, RNA was isolated and then reverse transcribed into cDNA as the sequencing template. The method was immunoSEQ multiplex PCR; TCRdb's version includes in-frame clones alone and lacks a portion of them. The repertoire consists of about 210,000 clones, with under 70% occurring once and the leading ten covering more than 3.5%. Treatment: oral pan-JAK inhibitor, 5-10 mg twice daily. This sample comprised CD4+ T cells sorted from blood, obtained at week 4, from a patient treated with tofacitinib. The receptors shown here come from a human donor with alopecia areata.

This rearrangement joins TRBV2 to TRBJ2-4; 13 bases map to TRBD2. The V and J ends lost 8 bases and 2 bases, in that order; junction bases with no gene match: 12. In germline, CDR1 is SNHLY, CDR2 FYNNEI. The CDR3 runs to 18 residues. DNA for the CDR3: TGTGCCAGCGGGGAATACCCGGGACTAGCGGGGTCCAAAAACATTCAGTACTTC. Translating it yields CASGEYPGLAGSKNIQYF.

V and J are TRBV7-2 and TRBJ2-3, with a possible D match to TRBD1 (5 bases). V lost 2 bases, J lost 5 bases, and 8 bases lay in between. The V gene's germline CDR1 is SGHTA and CDR2 FQGNSA. The CDR3 extends over 13 amino acids. The CDR3: CASSLSREDTQYF. The CDR3 region has the DNA TGTGCCAGCAGCTTATCCAGGGAAGATACGCAGTATTTT.

The J gene is TRBJ1-2, the V gene TRBV7-2, with D perhaps matching TRBD1 (5 bases). The germline CDR1 and CDR2 sequences are SGHTA and FQGNSA. This CDR3 is built from 14 residues. V lost 5 bases and J 4 bases, leaving 14 bases between the germline ends. The CDR3 nucleotides read TGTGCCAGCAGCAGGACTTCAGGGAGCTATGGCTACACCTTC. The encoded protein is CASSRTSGSYGYTF.

The chain couples TRBV13 to TRBJ2-1, with D uncertain. V lost 2 bases to trimming and J lost 3 bases, with 5 bases between them. This CDR3 has 13 residues. Germline-derived CDR1 and CDR2 are PRHDT and FYEKMQ (reference sequence). CDR3 coding DNA: TGTGCCAGCAGCTTACTAGACTACAATGAGCAGTTCTTC. Its protein product is CASSLLDYNEQFF.

Of note for this clone: Other DNA sequences in this sample translate to the same CDR3. The J gene is TRBJ1-4, the V gene TRBV29-1, with a possible D match to TRBD1 (6 bases). With 7 bases removed from V and 8 bases from J, the gap between germline ends came to 11 bases. The CDR3 sequence is 11 residues long. CDR1 SQVTM and CDR2 ANQGSEA come from the germline V gene. CDR3 nucleotide sequence: TGCAGCGGGCTAACAGGGGAAAAACTGTTTTTT. Its protein is CSGLTGEKLFF.